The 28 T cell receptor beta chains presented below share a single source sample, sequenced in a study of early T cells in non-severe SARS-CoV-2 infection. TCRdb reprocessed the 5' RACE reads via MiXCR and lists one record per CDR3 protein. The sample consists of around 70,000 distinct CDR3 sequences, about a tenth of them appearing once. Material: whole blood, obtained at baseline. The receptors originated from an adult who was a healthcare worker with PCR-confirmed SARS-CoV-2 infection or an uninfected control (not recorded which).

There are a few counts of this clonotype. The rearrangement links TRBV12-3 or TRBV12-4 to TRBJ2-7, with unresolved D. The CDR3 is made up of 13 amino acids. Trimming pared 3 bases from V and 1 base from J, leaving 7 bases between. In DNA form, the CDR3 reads TGTGCCAGCAGTTTCCCTAATTCCTACGAGCAGTACTTC. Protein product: CASSFPNSYEQYF.

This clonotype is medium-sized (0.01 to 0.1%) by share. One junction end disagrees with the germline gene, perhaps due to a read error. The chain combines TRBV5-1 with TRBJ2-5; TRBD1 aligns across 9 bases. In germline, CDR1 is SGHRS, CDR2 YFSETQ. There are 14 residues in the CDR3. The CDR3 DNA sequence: TGTGCCAGCAGCCCGGGACAGGGAGGCGAGACCCAGTACTTC. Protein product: CASSPGQGGETQYF. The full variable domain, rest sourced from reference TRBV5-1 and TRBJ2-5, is KAGVTQTPRYLIKTRGQQVTLSCSPISGHRSVSWYQQTPGQGLQFLFEYFSETQRNKGNFPGRFSGRQFSNSRSEMNVSTLELGDSALYLCASSPGQGGETQYFGPGTRLLVL.

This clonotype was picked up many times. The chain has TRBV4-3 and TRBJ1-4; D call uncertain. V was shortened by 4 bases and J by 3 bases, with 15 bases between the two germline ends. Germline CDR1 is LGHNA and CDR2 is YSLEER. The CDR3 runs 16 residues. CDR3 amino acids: CASSLGGGRSNEKLFF. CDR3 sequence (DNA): TGCGCCAGCAGCCTAGGAGGAGGGCGGTCTAATGAAAAACTGTTTTTT.

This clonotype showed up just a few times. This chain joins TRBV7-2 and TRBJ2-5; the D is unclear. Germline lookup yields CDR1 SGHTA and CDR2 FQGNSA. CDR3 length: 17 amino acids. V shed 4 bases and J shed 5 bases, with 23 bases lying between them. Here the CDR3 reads CASSSLRLSRSGETQYF. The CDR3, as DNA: TGTGCCAGCAGCTCCCTAAGACTGAGTAGATCCGGTGAGACCCAGTACTTC.

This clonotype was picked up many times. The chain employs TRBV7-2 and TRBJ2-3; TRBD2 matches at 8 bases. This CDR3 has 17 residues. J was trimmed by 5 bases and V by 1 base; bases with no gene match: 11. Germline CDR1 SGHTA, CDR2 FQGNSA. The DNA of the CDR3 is TGTGCCAGCAGCTTAGGGGTAGCGGGATTGCGTGGAGATACGCAGTATTTT. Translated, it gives CASSLGVAGLRGDTQYF.

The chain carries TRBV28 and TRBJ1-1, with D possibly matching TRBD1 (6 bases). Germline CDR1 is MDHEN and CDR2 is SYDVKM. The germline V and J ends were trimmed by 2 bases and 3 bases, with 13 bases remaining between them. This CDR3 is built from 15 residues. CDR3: CASSLTGGKDTEAFF. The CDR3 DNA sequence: TGTGCCAGCAGTTTAACCGGGGGCAAGGACACTGAAGCTTTCTTT.

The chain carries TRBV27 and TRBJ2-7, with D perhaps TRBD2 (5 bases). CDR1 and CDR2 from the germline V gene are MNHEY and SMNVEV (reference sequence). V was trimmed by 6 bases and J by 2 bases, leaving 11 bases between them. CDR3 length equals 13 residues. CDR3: CASRVAGTYEQYF. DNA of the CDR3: TGTGCCAGCAGGGTCGCGGGTACCTACGAGCAGTACTTC.

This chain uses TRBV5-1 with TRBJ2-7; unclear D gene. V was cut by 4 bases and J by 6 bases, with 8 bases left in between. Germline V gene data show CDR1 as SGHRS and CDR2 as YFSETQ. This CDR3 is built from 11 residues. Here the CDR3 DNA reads TGCGCCAGCAGCGATGCCACCGAGCAGTACTTC. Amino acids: CASSDATEQYF.

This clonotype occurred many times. CDR3 in DNA: TGTGCCAGCTCACCACGACAGGTCTACGAGCAGTACTTC. Amino acid sequence: CASSPRQVYEQYF. The chain has TRBV18 and TRBJ2-7; a possible D gene is TRBD1 (6 bases). CDR3 length: 13 amino acids. The germline CDR1 and CDR2 sequences are KGHSH and LQKENI. V dropped 1 base and J dropped 3 bases, with 7 bases sitting between them.

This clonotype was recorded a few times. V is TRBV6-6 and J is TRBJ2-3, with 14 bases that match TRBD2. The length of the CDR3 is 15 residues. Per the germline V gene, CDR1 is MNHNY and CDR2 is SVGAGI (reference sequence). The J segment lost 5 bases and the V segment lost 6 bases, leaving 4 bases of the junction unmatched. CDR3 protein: CASRTGLAGVDTQYF. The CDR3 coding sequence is TGTGCCAGCAGAACGGGACTAGCGGGGGTAGATACGCAGTATTTT.

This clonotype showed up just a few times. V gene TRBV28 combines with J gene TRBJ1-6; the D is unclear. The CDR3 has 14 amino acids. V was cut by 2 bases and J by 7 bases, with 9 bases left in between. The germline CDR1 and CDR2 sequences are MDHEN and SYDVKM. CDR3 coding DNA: TGTGCCAGCAGTTTAGCGGGAATCAATTCACCCCTCCACTTT. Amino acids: CASSLAGINSPLHF.

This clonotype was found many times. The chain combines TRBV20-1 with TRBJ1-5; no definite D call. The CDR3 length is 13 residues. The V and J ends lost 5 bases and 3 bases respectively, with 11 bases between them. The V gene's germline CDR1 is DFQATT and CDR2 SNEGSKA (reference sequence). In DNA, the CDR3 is TGCAGTGCTGAGGACGGATTCAATCAGCCCCAGCATTTT. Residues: CSAEDGFNQPQHF.

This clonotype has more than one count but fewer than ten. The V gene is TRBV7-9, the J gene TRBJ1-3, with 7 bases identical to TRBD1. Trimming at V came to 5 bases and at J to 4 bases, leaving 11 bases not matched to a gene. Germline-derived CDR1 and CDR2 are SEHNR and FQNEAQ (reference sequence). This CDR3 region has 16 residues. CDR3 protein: CASSPTGGGAGNTIYF. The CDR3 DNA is TGTGCCAGCAGCCCAACCGGAGGGGGCGCCGGAAACACCATATATTTT.

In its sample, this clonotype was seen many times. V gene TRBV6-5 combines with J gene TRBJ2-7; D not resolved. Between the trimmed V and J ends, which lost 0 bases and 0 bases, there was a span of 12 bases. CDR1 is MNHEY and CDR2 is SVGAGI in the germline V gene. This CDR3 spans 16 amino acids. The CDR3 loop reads CASSYSSPRSSYEQYF. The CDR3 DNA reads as TGTGCCAGCAGTTACTCGAGTCCTAGGAGCTCCTACGAGCAGTACTTC.

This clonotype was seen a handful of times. The CDR3 DNA sequence: TGTGCCAGCAGTTGGACTAGCGGGAGGTTCTACGAGCAGTACTTC. This codes for CASSWTSGRFYEQYF. The chain employs TRBV6-2 or TRBV6-3 and TRBJ2-7, with 14 bases that match TRBD2. Germline V gene data show CDR1 as MNHEY and CDR2 as SVGEGT. The CDR3 is 15 amino acids. Trimming cost V 4 bases and J 3 bases; bases outside gene matches: 2.

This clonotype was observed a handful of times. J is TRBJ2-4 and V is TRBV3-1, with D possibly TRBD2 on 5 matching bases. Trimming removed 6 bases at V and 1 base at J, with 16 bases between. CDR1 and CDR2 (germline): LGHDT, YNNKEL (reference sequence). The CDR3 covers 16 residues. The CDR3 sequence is CASSQVATGAKNIQYF. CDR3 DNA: TGTGCCAGCAGTCAGGTTGCTACGGGGGCCAAAAACATTCAGTACTTC.

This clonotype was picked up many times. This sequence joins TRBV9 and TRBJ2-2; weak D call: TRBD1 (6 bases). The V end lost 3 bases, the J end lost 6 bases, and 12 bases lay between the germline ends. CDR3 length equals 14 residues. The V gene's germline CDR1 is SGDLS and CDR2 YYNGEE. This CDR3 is CASSAHAGAGELFF. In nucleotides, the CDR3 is TGTGCCAGCAGCGCACACGCAGGGGCCGGGGAGCTGTTTTTT.

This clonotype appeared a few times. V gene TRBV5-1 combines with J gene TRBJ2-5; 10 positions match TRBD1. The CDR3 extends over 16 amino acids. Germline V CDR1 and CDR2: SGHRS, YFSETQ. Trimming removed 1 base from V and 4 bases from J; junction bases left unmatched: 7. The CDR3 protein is CASSLHGQGEGETQYF. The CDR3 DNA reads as TGCGCCAGCAGCTTGCACGGACAGGGGGAAGGAGAGACCCAGTACTTC. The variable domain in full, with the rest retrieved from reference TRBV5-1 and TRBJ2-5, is KAGVTQTPRYLIKTRGQQVTLSCSPISGHRSVSWYQQTPGQGLQFLFEYFSETQRNKGNFPGRFSGRQFSNSRSEMNVSTLELGDSALYLCASSLHGQGEGETQYFGPGTRLLVL.

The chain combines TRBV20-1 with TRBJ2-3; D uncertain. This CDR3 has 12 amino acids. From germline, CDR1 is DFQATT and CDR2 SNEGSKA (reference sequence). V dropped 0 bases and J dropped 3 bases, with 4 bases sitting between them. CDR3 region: CSARDQTDTQYF. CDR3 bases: TGCAGTGCTAGAGACCAGACAGATACGCAGTATTTT.

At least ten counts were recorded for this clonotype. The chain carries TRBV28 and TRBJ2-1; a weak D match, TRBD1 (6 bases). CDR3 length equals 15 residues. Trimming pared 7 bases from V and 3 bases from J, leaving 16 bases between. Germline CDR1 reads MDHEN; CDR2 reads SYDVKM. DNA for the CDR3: TGTGCCAGCAATGACCCGACAGGTGGCTACAATGAGCAGTTCTTC. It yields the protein CASNDPTGGYNEQFF. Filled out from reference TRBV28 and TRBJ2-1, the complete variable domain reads DVKVTQSSRYLVKRTGEKVFLECVQDMDHENMFWYRQDPGLGLRLIYFSYDVKMKEKGDIPEGYSVSREKKERFSLILESASTNQTSMYLCASNDPTGGYNEQFFGPGTRLTVL.

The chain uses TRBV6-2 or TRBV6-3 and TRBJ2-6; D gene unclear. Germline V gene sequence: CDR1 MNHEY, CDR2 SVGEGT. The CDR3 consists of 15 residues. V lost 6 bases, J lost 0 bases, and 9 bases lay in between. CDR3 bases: TGTGCCAGCAGCCCCTTAAGCTCTGGGGCCAACGTCCTGACTTTC. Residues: CASSPLSSGANVLTF.

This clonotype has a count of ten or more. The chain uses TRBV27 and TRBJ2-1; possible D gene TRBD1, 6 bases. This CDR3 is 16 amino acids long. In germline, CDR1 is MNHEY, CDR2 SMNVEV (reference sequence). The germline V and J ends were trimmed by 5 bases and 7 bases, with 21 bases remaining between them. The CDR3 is CASSPGQNYHVNEQFF. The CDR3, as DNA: TGTGCCAGCAGTCCCGGACAGAACTACCACGTGAATGAGCAGTTCTTC.

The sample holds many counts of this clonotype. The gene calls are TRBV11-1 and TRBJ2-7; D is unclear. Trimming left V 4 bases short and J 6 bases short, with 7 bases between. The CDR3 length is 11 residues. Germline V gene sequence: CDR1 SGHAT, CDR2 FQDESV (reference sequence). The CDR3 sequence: CASSYRVEQYF. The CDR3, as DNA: TGTGCCAGCAGCTATAGAGTCGAGCAGTACTTC. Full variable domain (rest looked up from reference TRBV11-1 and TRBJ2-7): EAEVAQSPRYKITEKSQAVAFWCDPISGHATLYWYRQILGQGPELLVQFQDESVVDDSQLPKDRFSAERLKGVDSTLKIQPAELGDSAMYLCASSYRVEQYFGPGTRLTVT.

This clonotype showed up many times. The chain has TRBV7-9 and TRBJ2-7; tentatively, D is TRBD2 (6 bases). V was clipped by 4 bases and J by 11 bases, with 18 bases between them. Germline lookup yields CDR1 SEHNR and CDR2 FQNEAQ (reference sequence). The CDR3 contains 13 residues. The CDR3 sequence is CASSSDPIREEYF. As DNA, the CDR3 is TGTGCCAGCAGCTCCGATCCGATCAGGGAGGAGTACTTC.

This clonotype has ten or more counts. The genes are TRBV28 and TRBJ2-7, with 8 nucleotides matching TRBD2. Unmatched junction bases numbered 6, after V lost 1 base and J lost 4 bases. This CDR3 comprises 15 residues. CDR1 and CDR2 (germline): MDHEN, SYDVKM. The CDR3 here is CASSLYGRADYEQYF. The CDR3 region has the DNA TGTGCCAGCAGTTTATACGGGAGGGCCGATTACGAGCAGTACTTC.

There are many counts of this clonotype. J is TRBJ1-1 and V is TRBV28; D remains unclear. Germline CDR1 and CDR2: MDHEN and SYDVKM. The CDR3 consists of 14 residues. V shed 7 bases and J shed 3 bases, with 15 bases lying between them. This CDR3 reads CASTPFERYTEAFF. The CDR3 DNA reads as TGTGCCAGCACCCCGTTTGAGCGATACACTGAAGCTTTCTTT.

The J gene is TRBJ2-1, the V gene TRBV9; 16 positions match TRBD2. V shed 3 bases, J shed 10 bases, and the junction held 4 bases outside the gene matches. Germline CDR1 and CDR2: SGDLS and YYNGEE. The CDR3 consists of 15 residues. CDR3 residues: CASSAAGLAGGEQFF. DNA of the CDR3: TGTGCCAGCAGCGCCGCGGGACTAGCGGGAGGGGAGCAGTTCTTC. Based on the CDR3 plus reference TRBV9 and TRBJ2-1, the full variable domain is DSGVTQTPKHLITATGQRVTLRCSPRSGDLSVYWYQQSLDQGLQFLIQYYNGEERAKGNILERFSAQQFPDLHSELNLSSLELGDSALYFCASSAAGLAGGEQFFGPGTRLTVL.

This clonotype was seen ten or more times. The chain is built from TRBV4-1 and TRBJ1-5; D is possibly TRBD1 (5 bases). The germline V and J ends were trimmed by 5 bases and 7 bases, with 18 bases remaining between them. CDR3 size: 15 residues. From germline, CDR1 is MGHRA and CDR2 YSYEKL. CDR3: CASSSTRGERQPQHF. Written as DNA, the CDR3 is TGCGCCAGCAGCTCCACGCGGGGGGAACGACAGCCCCAGCATTTT.